This T cell receptor (beta chain) was obtained from a study of CD8 T cells in ankylosing spondylitis. The study's findings and limits: Significant enrichment of disease-linked clones was reported in matched ankylosing spondylitis synovial fluid. Earlier authors reported some of these motif variants in reactive arthritis synovial fluid and blood. In ankylosing spondylitis blood, a motif of seven to nine highly homologous TCR beta variants appeared characteristic.

J was trimmed by 2 bases and V by 8 bases; bases with no gene match: 6. Germline V gives CDR1 SNHLY, CDR2 FYNNEI. CDR3 length equals 14 residues. This clonotype has only a few counts. The antigen remains undetermined. Making the TCR beta libraries involved quantitative 5'-RACE with molecular barcodes. TCRdb re-derived calls from the 5' RACE reads in MiXCR, one entry per CDR3 protein. The sample lists about 200,000 distinct CDR3 sequences; about 13% were seen once. The gene calls are TRBV2 and TRBJ2-4; 7 bases are shared with TRBD1. This receptor was identified in a male donor with ankylosing spondylitis or in good health (not recorded which). Material for sequencing was blood, either unsorted or a sorted T cell fraction (not recorded which). CDR3 nucleotide sequence: TGTGCCAGCCGGGAACAGGGGACCAAAAACATTCAGTACTTC. Translation gives CASREQGTKNIQYF.